This T cell receptor (beta chain) originates from a study of blood T cell repertoires in COVID-19. CDR3 length: 14 amino acids. In germline, CDR1 is MNHEY, CDR2 SVGAGI. Trimming at V came to 5 bases and at J to 4 bases, leaving 4 bases not matched to a gene. Profiling relied on immunoSEQ multiplex PCR, and the TCRdb table lists in-frame clones only, not all of them. In the table there are approximately 260,000 clones, approximately 85% of which are singletons. Sequenced input: peripheral blood. The V gene is TRBV6-5, the J gene TRBJ1-4; 7 bases match TRBD1. The TCR sequence derives from a woman aged 55 to 70 with active or convalescent COVID-19. The CDR3 DNA is TGTGCCAGCAGTCGGACAGGACTTAATGAAAAACTGTTTTTT. This sequence encodes CASSRTGLNEKLFF.